Presented here are 25 T cell receptor beta chains from one specimen sequenced in a study of beta chain features in type 1 diabetes (dated by TCRdb to the late 2010s). No antigen has been assigned to these receptors. Results and caveats for the whole study, not just this receptor: A moderate but significant shortening of TCRB CDR3 length was observed in type 1 diabetes patients in all four CD4+ subsets.

Library method: the immunoSEQ multiplex PCR assay. The High Capacity cDNA Reverse Transcription Kit was used to reverse transcribe all of the isolated RNA, meaning that expressed TCRB transcripts were what got sequenced. TCRdb took this table from immuneACCESS and kept in-frame rearrangements with V and J called. Such tables lack part of the clones; where checked against another copy, unresolved V genes explain under half of the gap, and the rest is unexplained. In this sample the table shows roughly 150,000 clones, approximately 10% of which occur a single time. The ten biggest clones cover roughly 0.7% of the sample. Material: central memory CD4+ T cells from blood. The receptors stem from a woman in her twenties or thirties with type 1 diabetes.

The chain is built from TRBV19 and TRBJ2-1, with TRBD2 matching 13 bases. Looked up from germline, CDR1 is LNHDA and CDR2 is SQIVND (reference sequence). Unmatched junction bases numbered 8, after V lost 3 bases and J lost 6 bases. The CDR3 consists of 17 residues. This CDR3 is CASSIRTSGRSTNEQFF. The CDR3 nucleotides are TGTGCCAGTAGTATCCGGACTAGCGGGAGATCAACCAATGAGCAGTTCTTC. The full variable domain, its missing parts supplied by reference TRBV19 and TRBJ2-1, is DGGITQSPKYLFRKEGQNVTLSCEQNLNHDAMYWYRQDPGQGLRLIYYSQIVNDFQKGDIAEGYSVSREKKESFPLTVTSAQKNPTAFYLCASSIRTSGRSTNEQFFGPGTRLTVL.

This clone was recorded a few times. The chain is built from TRBV30 and TRBJ2-1; D is undetermined. The V and J ends lost 1 base and 8 bases respectively, with 12 bases between them. Per the germline V gene, CDR1 is GTSNPN and CDR2 is SVGIG (reference sequence). CDR3 length: 13 residues. This CDR3 is CAWSGLPADEQFF. The CDR3 DNA follows: TGTGCCTGGAGTGGACTCCCGGCGGATGAGCAGTTCTTC. Complete variable domain (other parts from reference TRBV30 and TRBJ2-1): SQTIHQWPATLVQPVGSPLSLECTVEGTSNPNLYWYRQAAGRGLQLLFYSVGIGQISSEVPQNLSASRPQDRQFILSSKKLLLSDSGFYLCAWSGLPADEQFFGPGTRLTVL.

This clone was counted between two and nine times. The V gene is TRBV6-5, the J gene TRBJ2-5; D is unclear. The ends were cut back, 6 bases at V and 7 bases at J, with 9 bases in the middle. In germline, CDR1 is MNHEY, CDR2 SVGAGI. The CDR3 extends over 11 amino acids. The CDR3 nucleotides are TGTGCCAGCAGCCTATACTCGACCCAGTACTTC. Amino acid sequence: CASSLYSTQYF.

This clone was found a few times. The rearrangement links TRBV5-1 to TRBJ2-7; possible D gene TRBD2, 7 bases. CDR3 length equals 15 residues. Between the trimmed V and J ends, which lost 4 bases and 0 bases, there was a span of 14 bases. Per germline, CDR1 SGHRS and CDR2 YFSETQ. CDR3 in amino acids: CASSREGHLSYEQYF. The CDR3 coding sequence is TGCGCCAGCAGCAGGGAGGGACACCTCTCCTACGAGCAGTACTTC.

The chain combines TRBV28 with TRBJ1-1, with D perhaps TRBD1 (6 bases). The germline gives CDR1 MDHEN, CDR2 SYDVKM. This CDR3 is 14 amino acids long. V was clipped by 6 bases and J by 0 bases, with 11 bases between them. CDR3 loop: CASSRGRMNTEAFF. DNA of the CDR3: TGTGCCAGCAGCAGGGGAAGGATGAACACTGAAGCTTTCTTT. The full variable domain, rest sourced from reference TRBV28 and TRBJ1-1, is DVKVTQSSRYLVKRTGEKVFLECVQDMDHENMFWYRQDPGLGLRLIYFSYDVKMKEKGDIPEGYSVSREKKERFSLILESASTNQTSMYLCASSRGRMNTEAFFGQGTRLTVV.

The chain has TRBV2 and TRBJ1-2; D not resolved. Germline V gene sequence: CDR1 SNHLY, CDR2 FYNNEI. V was pared by 3 bases and J by 7 bases, with 12 bases between. This CDR3 contains 13 residues. CDR3 residues: CASSELLRGGYTF. CDR3 DNA sequence: TGTGCCAGCAGTGAGCTCTTACGGGGTGGCTACACCTTC.

There are a few counts of this clone. The gene calls are TRBV7-3 and TRBJ2-2; D gene ambiguous. Trimming took off 1 base at V and 6 bases at J, with 6 bases between the two ends. CDR3 size: 13 residues. Germline V gene data show CDR1 as SGHTA and CDR2 as FQGTGA. This CDR3 reads CASSLIRSGELFF. CDR3 in DNA: TGTGCCAGCAGCTTAATCAGGTCCGGGGAGCTGTTTTTT.

This clone appeared a few times. This chain joins TRBV10-3 and TRBJ2-1; TRBD2 agrees at 10 bases. The germline V gene encodes CDR1 ENHRY and CDR2 SYGVKD. The V gene end was trimmed by 0 bases and the J gene end by 3 bases; junction bases not matched to a gene: 5. The CDR3 has 17 amino acids. The CDR3: CAISESATSGIYNEQFF. CDR3 nucleotide sequence: TGTGCCATCAGTGAGTCGGCCACTAGCGGGATCTACAATGAGCAGTTCTTC.

The chain carries TRBV10-3 and TRBJ2-3, with 14 bases lining up with TRBD2. V shed 4 bases and J 4 bases; nucleotides not matched to a gene: 7. This CDR3 is 17 amino acids long. The V gene's germline CDR1 is ENHRY and CDR2 SYGVKD. CDR3 nucleotide sequence: TGTGCCATCAGTGCGACTAGCGGGAGGGGGGGGCCAGATACGCAGTATTTT. Amino acid sequence: CAISATSGRGGPDTQYF.

The CDR3 DNA follows: TGTGCCAGCAGCTTTACAGGGGGACATAATGAGCAGTTCTTC. It yields the protein CASSFTGGHNEQFF. The rearrangement joins TRBV7-3 to TRBJ2-1, with 8 bases aligning to TRBD1. The CDR3 has 14 amino acids. Trimming at V came to 3 bases and at J to 7 bases, leaving 5 bases not matched to a gene. Germline V gene sequence: CDR1 SGHTA, CDR2 FQGTGA.

In its sample, this clone was seen a few times. The chain links TRBV18 to TRBJ1-2, with a possible D match to TRBD1 (6 bases). The CDR3 runs 16 residues. The V gene's germline CDR1 is KGHSH and CDR2 LQKENI. Trimming removed 0 bases from V and 6 bases from J, with 17 bases in between. The CDR3 coding sequence is TGTGCCAGCTCACCACCGTCGATTGGGGGCATAGATGGCTACACCTTC. Translation: CASSPPSIGGIDGYTF.

V is TRBV18 and J is TRBJ1-2, with D perhaps TRBD1 (5 bases). Trimming took 0 bases from V and 0 from J, leaving 14 bases between them. The length of the CDR3 is 17 residues. Germline-derived CDR1 and CDR2 are KGHSH and LQKENI. The CDR3 region has the DNA TGTGCCAGCTCACCACCTCCGACCAGACAGACTAACTATGGCTACACCTTC. As protein: CASSPPPTRQTNYGYTF.

The chain has TRBV7-9 and TRBJ2-3; no clear D. Trimming cost V 5 bases and J 2 bases, with 14 bases left between them. Germline CDR1 is SEHNR and CDR2 is FQNEAQ (reference sequence). The CDR3 is 15 amino acids. The CDR3 DNA is TGTGCCAGCAGCCCAACGCGGAGCTACACAGATACGCAGTATTTT. It codes for CASSPTRSYTDTQYF.

This clone was seen a handful of times. The V call is TRBV23-1, the J call TRBJ2-2; 15 positions match TRBD2. TRBV23-1 is sorted into the ORF group, with uncertain function. The CDR3 totals 18 residues. After removal of 6 bases from V and 4 bases from J, the junction contained 9 bases not matched to a gene. In DNA form, the CDR3 reads TGCGCCAGCAGCCGAGCCCGGGGACTAGCGGGAGGCACCGGGGAGCTGTTTTTT. Translated: CASSRARGLAGGTGELFF.

This clone showed up just a few times. The V call is TRBV9, the J call TRBJ2-1, with 7 bases fitting TRBD2. V lost 1 base and J lost 5; bases outside the gene matches: 6. This CDR3 contains 15 residues. Germline values: CDR1 SGDLS, CDR2 YYNGEE. Here the CDR3 reads CASSVYPSGNNEQFF. CDR3 coding DNA: TGTGCCAGCAGCGTATATCCTAGCGGAAACAATGAGCAGTTCTTC. Looking up the rest from reference TRBV9 and TRBJ2-1 gives the full variable domain: DSGVTQTPKHLITATGQRVTLRCSPRSGDLSVYWYQQSLDQGLQFLIQYYNGEERAKGNILERFSAQQFPDLHSELNLSSLELGDSALYFCASSVYPSGNNEQFFGPGTRLTVL.

V is TRBV6-5 and J is TRBJ2-7, with 11 positions matching TRBD2. Germline assignment: CDR1 MNHEY and CDR2 SVGAGI. Trimming at V came to 0 bases and at J to 2 bases, leaving 3 bases not matched to a gene. There are 16 residues in the CDR3. CDR3 sequence (DNA): TGTGCCAGCAGTTACTCCGGGACTAGCGGTACCTACGAGCAGTACTTC. The encoded protein is CASSYSGTSGTYEQYF.

There are a few counts of this clone. The rearrangement joins TRBV30 to TRBJ2-5; 7 bases are shared with TRBD1. Germline values: CDR1 GTSNPN, CDR2 SVGIG (reference sequence). The length of the CDR3 is 16 residues. V trimming: 1 base; J trimming: 5 bases; junction bases outside the gene matches: 13. The CDR3 DNA reads as TGTGCCTGGAGTGAAACCGGGACAGCGAGGGGGGAGACCCAGTACTTC. Its translation is CAWSETGTARGETQYF.

The CDR3 sequence: CATSSRRTNTGELFF. The CDR3, as DNA: TGTGCCACCAGTTCTAGACGTACGAACACCGGGGAGCTGTTTTTT. The chain couples TRBV15 to TRBJ2-2; D is undetermined. Germline V lookup: CDR1 LNHNV, CDR2 YYDKDF (reference sequence). The germline V and J ends were trimmed by 6 bases and 0 bases, with 11 bases remaining between them. This CDR3 has 15 amino acids.

This clone was seen a handful of times. The genes are TRBV28 and TRBJ2-3; D perhaps matches TRBD2 (6 bases). This CDR3 contains 15 residues. Between the trimmed V and J ends, which lost 1 base and 1 base, there was a span of 9 bases. The V gene's germline CDR1 is MDHEN and CDR2 SYDVKM. CDR3 sequence reads: CASSLFGGGTDTQYF. The CDR3 DNA reads TGTGCCAGCAGTTTATTCGGCGGGGGCACAGATACGCAGTATTTT.

DNA of the CDR3: TGTGCCAGCAGTTACTCGAGCACTGAAGCTTTCTTT. It encodes CASSYSSTEAFF. The chain carries TRBV6-6 and TRBJ1-1, with D hard to call. The CDR3 extends over 12 amino acids. Germline V gives CDR1 MNHNY, CDR2 SVGAGI (reference sequence). The V and J ends lost 0 bases and 4 bases respectively, with 3 bases between them.

The V gene is TRBV11-2, the J gene TRBJ2-2, with D maybe TRBD1 (6 bases). The V gene's germline CDR1 is SGHAT and CDR2 FQNNGV. CDR3 length: 15 residues. With 5 bases removed from V and 0 bases from J, the gap between germline ends came to 10 bases. CDR3 in DNA: TGTGCCAGCAGCCGGACAGTTGCGAACACCGGGGAGCTGTTTTTT. This gives the protein CASSRTVANTGELFF.

This chain uses TRBV27 with TRBJ2-7; 8 bases match TRBD1. In germline, CDR1 is MNHEY, CDR2 SMNVEV (reference sequence). There are 13 residues in the CDR3. V dropped 7 bases and J dropped 2; count of bases not matched to a gene: 4. The CDR3 coding sequence is TGTGCCAGCAAAAGGACAGGGCCCTACGAGCAGTACTTC. As protein: CASKRTGPYEQYF.

This clone was observed a handful of times. This chain uses TRBV6-5 with TRBJ2-5; D gene ambiguous. From germline, CDR1 is MNHEY and CDR2 SVGAGI. Trimming cost V 2 bases and J 4 bases, with 11 bases left between them. The CDR3 spans 14 residues. The CDR3 sequence is CASSYMVASETQYF. CDR3 coding DNA: TGTGCCAGCAGTTACATGGTTGCGTCAGAGACCCAGTACTTC.

V is TRBV5-1 and J is TRBJ2-7; a possible D gene is TRBD2 (5 bases). In germline, CDR1 is SGHRS, CDR2 YFSETQ. The V gene lost 0 bases and the J gene lost 2 bases, with 12 bases spanning the gap. The CDR3 length is 15 residues. This chain's CDR3 is CASSLDPGFAYEQYF. The CDR3 coding sequence is TGCGCCAGCAGCTTGGATCCGGGGTTCGCCTACGAGCAGTACTTC.

The rearrangement links TRBV5-1 to TRBJ2-7; D is perhaps TRBD2 (5 bases). Germline values: CDR1 SGHRS, CDR2 YFSETQ. This CDR3 has 11 residues. The V gene lost 5 bases and the J gene lost 7 bases, with 10 bases spanning the gap. The CDR3, as DNA: TGCGCCAGCAGGGTCGGACTGGAGCAGTACTTC. Encoded protein: CASRVGLEQYF.